A selection of T cell receptor beta chains follows, all from one sample in a study of radiotherapy plus CTLA-4 blockade in lung cancer. The assay was immunoSEQ multiplex PCR, and TCRdb's table has in-frame clones only and misses some. Among roughly 100,000 clones listed, approximately 81% were seen once. The sequencing here drew on peripheral blood, taken from a patient treated with radiotherapy plus ipilimumab. The receptors derive from a human donor with non-small cell lung cancer that progressed on radiotherapy plus ipilimumab. Some clones in this sample may be carry-over from other donors' samples. Both conserved end residues are trimmed from each CDR3. D genes are given only for firm matches.

CDR3aa,j_gene,len,d_gene,v_gene
ASSEGGGTEAF,TRBJ1-1,11,.,TRBV7-3
SVTRIAEF,TRBJ2-1,8,.,TRBV29-1
AISESTLSLYNEQF,TRBJ2-1,14,.,TRBV10-3
ASSQGVQGYNEQF,TRBJ2-1,13,.,TRBV4-1
ASSPTGFTQY,TRBJ2-3,10,TRBD1,TRBV7-6
ASSPRLAGGTYNEQF,TRBJ2-1,15,TRBD2,TRBV2
ASSLQPGGEKLF,TRBJ1-4,12,.,TRBV7-2
ASKSATTTEAF,TRBJ1-1,11,.,TRBV6-5
ASSLVANEKLF,TRBJ1-4,11,.,TRBV7-2
ASSLVNQPQH,TRBJ1-5,10,.,TRBV5-6
ASSLQGPYNSPLH,TRBJ1-6,13,.,TRBV5-8
ASSFRTYTDTQY,TRBJ2-3,12,.,TRBV5-4
ASSLGSLSGANVLT,TRBJ2-6,14,.,TRBV5-6
ASSPSRRTDTQY,TRBJ2-3,12,.,TRBV6-4
ASGLGDYGYT,TRBJ1-2,10,.,TRBV12-5
ASSRDPTAYYEQY,TRBJ2-7,13,.,TRBV6-5
ASSPEGTGELF,TRBJ2-2,11,.,TRBV5-1
ASSFSDYGYT,TRBJ1-2,10,.,TRBV7-2
ASSPYLTGGNGPQH,TRBJ1-5,14,TRBD1,TRBV27
ASMSSFSGNTIY,TRBJ1-3,12,.,TRBV2
ASSLRPAQGYGYT,TRBJ1-2,13,.,TRBV5-6
ASSHHGTGGDEQF,TRBJ2-1,13,TRBD1,TRBV4-1
ASSPLPGHTSGNTIY,TRBJ1-3,15,.,TRBV18
ASSRGQDQPQH,TRBJ1-5,11,.,TRBV18
ASSLLTGDEKLF,TRBJ1-4,12,.,TRBV7-6
AIPYLLAGERDTQY,TRBJ2-3,14,TRBD2,TRBV10-3
ASSQELRDRGNYGYT,TRBJ1-2,15,TRBD1,TRBV4-1
ASSPPTTGNSNYGYT,TRBJ1-2,15,TRBD1,TRBV18
ASRQQGTGKQPQH,TRBJ1-5,13,.,TRBV6-5
ASSFGGGSTDTQY,TRBJ2-3,13,TRBD2,TRBV5-4
ASRHGGGSYNEQF,TRBJ2-1,13,TRBD2,TRBV6-5
ASSLGQFPYNEQF,TRBJ2-1,13,.,TRBV28
ASSLPVDGYGYT,TRBJ1-2,12,.,TRBV5-1
ATSSRQSGNTIY,TRBJ1-3,12,.,TRBV15
ASSLLQGARYEQY,TRBJ2-7,13,TRBD1,TRBV5-1
ASSEIQGSTDTQY,TRBJ2-3,13,TRBD1,TRBV10-1
ASSLVPDTQY,TRBJ2-3,10,.,TRBV7-2